The 18 T cell receptor beta chains given below trace back to one sample, sequenced in a study of early T cells in non-severe SARS-CoV-2 infection. From the 5' RACE reads, TCRdb called clonotypes with MiXCR, one entry per CDR3 protein. This sample has 35,000 to 55,000 distinct CDR3 sequences; roughly 10% occur once, and the top ten carry 21%. The specimen sequenced was whole blood. The source is an adult who was a healthcare worker with PCR-confirmed SARS-CoV-2 infection or an uninfected control (not recorded which).

This clonotype appeared many times. The chain combines TRBV19 with TRBJ2-7; TRBD2 might be the D (6 bases). V was clipped by 0 bases and J by 2 bases, with 20 bases between them. The CDR3 is made up of 18 amino acids. Looked up from germline, CDR1 is LNHDA and CDR2 is SQIVND (reference sequence). The CDR3 spells CASSIEWARRDRAYEQYF. Here the CDR3 DNA reads TGTGCCAGTAGTATAGAGTGGGCGAGGAGGGATCGGGCCTACGAGCAGTACTTC.

The genes are TRBV6-2 or TRBV6-3 and TRBJ2-2; no firm D call. Looked up from germline, CDR1 is MNHEY and CDR2 is SVGEGT. This CDR3 spans 12 amino acids. Deletions cut 2 bases from V and 4 bases from J, with 2 bases between. In DNA, the CDR3 is TGTGCCAGCAGTTACGGCACCGGGGAGCTGTTTTTT. Translating it yields CASSYGTGELFF.

Ten or more counts support this clonotype. The V gene is TRBV20-1, the J gene TRBJ1-1; D call uncertain. The germline CDR1 and CDR2 sequences are DFQATT and SNEGSKA (reference sequence). This CDR3 has 13 amino acids. With 2 bases removed from V and 3 bases from J, the gap between germline ends came to 10 bases. CDR3 coding DNA: TGCAGTGCTAGACCCCAGGTTGACACTGAAGCTTTCTTT. Encoded protein: CSARPQVDTEAFF.

J is TRBJ2-3 and V is TRBV6-2 or TRBV6-3; D could derive from TRBD1 or TRBD2 (5 bases each). This CDR3 has 15 residues. Germline CDR1 is MNHEY and CDR2 is SVGEGT. V was trimmed by 6 bases and J by 3 bases, leaving 16 bases between them. In DNA, the CDR3 is TGTGCCAGCAGGACCTGGGACGGACGAACAGATACGCAGTATTTT. It codes for CASRTWDGRTDTQYF.

This clonotype showed up many times. V and J are TRBV10-3 and TRBJ2-5; D is uncertain. CDR1 is ENHRY, CDR2 SYGVKD, per germline. The CDR3 length is 10 residues. Trimming removed 8 bases at V and 5 bases at J, with 6 bases between. The CDR3 here is CAIGRETQYF. CDR3 bases: TGTGCCATCGGTCGGGAGACCCAGTACTTC.

This clonotype was found many times. The V and J genes are TRBV20-1 and TRBJ1-6, with D maybe TRBD1 (5 bases). The germline CDR1 and CDR2 sequences are DFQATT and SNEGSKA (reference sequence). Trimming pared 2 bases from V and 6 bases from J, leaving 11 bases between. The CDR3 runs 14 residues. CDR3 sequence (DNA): TGCAGTGCTAGATTCAGGGCCTCTAATTCACCCCTCCACTTT. Its translation: CSARFRASNSPLHF.

This clonotype was seen at least ten times. CDR3 amino acids: CASRIGTPGPILVGTQYF. DNA of the CDR3: TGTGCCAGCAGAATAGGAACCCCGGGACCCATTCTGGTCGGGACCCAGTACTTC. The chain joins TRBV11-2 to TRBJ2-5; tentatively, D is TRBD1 or TRBD2 (5 bases each). The CDR3 is made up of 18 amino acids. The V gene lost 6 bases and the J gene lost 7 bases, with 30 bases spanning the gap. Per germline, CDR1 SGHAT and CDR2 FQNNGV.

In this sample, this clonotype turned up many times. The rearrangement uses TRBV5-6 and TRBJ1-2; the D is unclear. Looked up from germline, CDR1 is SGHDT and CDR2 is YYEEEE. This CDR3 is built from 12 residues. Trimming removed 4 bases from V and 5 bases from J, with 9 bases in between. CDR3 in amino acids: CASSETGYGYTF. In nucleotides, the CDR3 is TGTGCCAGCAGCGAAACCGGGTATGGCTACACCTTC. Supplemented by reference TRBV5-6 and TRBJ1-2, the full variable domain reads DAGVTQSPTHLIKTRGQQVTLRCSPKSGHDTVSWYQQALGQGPQFIFQYYEEEERQRGNFPDRFSGHQFPNYSSELNVNALLLGDSALYLCASSETGYGYTFGSGTRLTVV.

The chain is built from TRBV20-1 and TRBJ2-7; perhaps TRBD1 as D (6 bases). The ends were cut back, 2 bases at V and 4 bases at J, with 24 bases in the middle. The CDR3 length is 17 residues. Germline-derived CDR1 and CDR2 are DFQATT and SNEGSKA (reference sequence). CDR3: CSARKDERKGDGYEQYF. As DNA, the CDR3 is TGCAGTGCTAGAAAGGACGAGAGGAAGGGGGACGGATACGAGCAGTACTTC.

This clonotype was recorded many times. The chain recombines TRBV29-1 with TRBJ2-7; 7 bases match TRBD1. The germline V gene encodes CDR1 SQVTM and CDR2 ANQGSEA. The V segment lost 7 bases and the J segment 2 bases; nucleotides outside the gene matches: 5. The CDR3 contains 12 residues. The CDR3 here is CSGGQDTYEQYF. The CDR3 bases are TGCAGCGGCGGACAGGACACCTACGAGCAGTACTTC.

As regards this clonotype: An end of the junction differs from the germline gene, which may be a read error. J is TRBJ2-7 and V is TRBV4-3; TRBD1 matches 12 bases. The CDR3 loop spans 16 amino acids. The germline gives CDR1 LGHNA, CDR2 YSLEER. In DNA form, the CDR3 reads TGCGCCAACAGCCAAGGACCGGGACAGGGGGCTTACGAGCAGTACTTC. It is translated as CANSQGPGQGAYEQYF.

The chain uses TRBV29-1 and TRBJ2-7; D is perhaps TRBD1 (6 bases). The V gene lost 3 bases and the J gene lost 5 bases, with 14 bases spanning the gap. The CDR3 consists of 13 residues. Germline V lookup: CDR1 SQVTM, CDR2 ANQGSEA. For the CDR3, the DNA is TGCAGCGTTGATATACAGGGAGCCAACGAGCAGTACTTC. It specifies CSVDIQGANEQYF.

Ten or more counts support this clonotype. The chain links TRBV28 to TRBJ1-1; TRBD1 aligns across 8 bases. The trim removed 6 bases at V and 1 base at J, leaving 10 bases unmatched. Looked up from germline, CDR1 is MDHEN and CDR2 is SYDVKM. This CDR3 contains 16 residues. CDR3 loop: CASRVAGGRGNTEAFF. DNA for the CDR3: TGTGCCAGCAGGGTCGCAGGGGGCAGGGGGAACACTGAAGCTTTCTTT.

V usage is TRBV19 and J usage is TRBJ1-1; D is perhaps TRBD1 (6 bases). Germline CDR1 LNHDA, CDR2 SQIVND (reference sequence). V lost 0 bases, J lost 11 bases, and 19 bases lay in between. The CDR3 extends over 15 amino acids. The CDR3 region is CASSIDWGAVTRAFF. The CDR3 DNA reads TGTGCCAGTAGTATAGATTGGGGGGCAGTTACGCGCGCTTTCTTT. Combining the CDR3 with reference TRBV19 and TRBJ1-1 gives the whole variable domain DGGITQSPKYLFRKEGQNVTLSCEQNLNHDAMYWYRQDPGQGLRLIYYSQIVNDFQKGDIAEGYSVSREKKESFPLTVTSAQKNPTAFYLCASSIDWGAVTRAFFGQGTRLTVV.

This chain links TRBV20-1 with TRBJ2-3; D gene ambiguous. This CDR3 has 16 residues. In germline, CDR1 is DFQATT, CDR2 SNEGSKA (reference sequence). V was shortened by 0 bases and J by 4 bases, with 17 bases between the two germline ends. CDR3 amino acids: CSARESRARGPDTQYF. The CDR3 DNA is TGCAGTGCTAGAGAAAGCCGGGCCCGCGGACCAGATACGCAGTATTTT.

This clonotype was seen at least ten times. This chain joins TRBV10-3 and TRBJ2-2; the match to TRBD2 covers 7 bases. V gave up 8 bases and J gave up 6 bases; unmatched junction bases: 12. Per the germline V gene, CDR1 is ENHRY and CDR2 is SYGVKD. The CDR3 loop spans 15 amino acids. The CDR3 protein is CAIEAAGELAGELFF. In DNA form, the CDR3 reads TGTGCCATCGAAGCGGCGGGAGAGTTGGCCGGGGAGCTGTTTTTT.

This clonotype appeared a few times. V usage is TRBV18 and J usage is TRBJ1-1; D uncertain. Trimming pared 3 bases from V and 1 base from J, leaving 12 bases between. The germline gives CDR1 KGHSH, CDR2 LQKENI. The CDR3 extends over 15 amino acids. The CDR3 nucleotides read TGTGCCAGCTCACCTACGGTGTCCGCGAACACTGAAGCTTTCTTT. Encoded protein: CASSPTVSANTEAFF.

At least ten counts were recorded for this clonotype. This chain connects TRBV12-3 or TRBV12-4 to TRBJ2-7; no clear D gene. V dropped 5 bases and J dropped 5 bases, with 13 bases sitting between them. The length of the CDR3 is 13 residues. CDR3 protein: CASSPGVLHEQYF. CDR3 nucleotide sequence: TGTGCCAGCAGTCCTGGGGTACTGCACGAGCAGTACTTC.